One sample yielded the 14 T cell receptor beta chains listed below, sequenced in a study of shared clonotypes between healthy human individuals. As defined, naive CD8 cells were CD45RO-negative and positively selected for CCR7, with terminally differentiated effector memory CD45RA+ cells excluded. Clones were sequenced by immunoSEQ multiplex PCR, and TCRdb holds only the in-frame ones, with some missing. The table includes under 850,000 clones, 85% to 95% detected once. Sample: naive CD8+ T cells sorted from blood. The source is a man younger than 40 in good health.

The chain uses TRBV29-1 and TRBJ1-1, with 9 positions matching TRBD1. V gave up 4 bases and J gave up 7 bases; unmatched junction bases: 13. Germline CDR1 is SQVTM and CDR2 is ANQGSEA. This CDR3 contains 15 residues. The CDR3 sequence is CSVAQAGTGTHEAFF. Written as DNA, the CDR3 is TGCAGCGTTGCCCAGGCCGGGACAGGGACACATGAAGCTTTCTTT.

For the CDR3, the DNA is TGCAGCGTCTTAGGGGGGTCTTGGGTCACTGAAGCTTTCTTT. Its protein product is CSVLGGSWVTEAFF. The chain combines TRBV29-1 with TRBJ1-1; maybe TRBD1 (6 bases). Germline V gene sequence: CDR1 SQVTM, CDR2 ANQGSEA. The CDR3 consists of 14 residues. V was cut by 6 bases and J by 4 bases, with 18 bases left in between.

The CDR3 DNA reads as TGCGCCAGCAGCCAAGGGGGACTAGCGGAGCAGTTCTTC. Translation: CASSQGGLAEQFF. V is TRBV4-1 and J is TRBJ2-1, with TRBD2 identical over 10 bases. The CDR3 is 13 residues long. V dropped 1 base and J dropped 10; count of bases not matched to a gene: 1. Germline CDR1 MGHRA, CDR2 YSYEKL.

This chain connects TRBV10-3 to TRBJ2-7; 7 bases align to TRBD1. V shed 4 bases, J shed 2 bases, and the junction held 2 bases outside the gene matches. In germline, CDR1 is ENHRY, CDR2 SYGVKD. The CDR3 extends over 13 amino acids. CDR3 in amino acids: CAISVGQAYEQYF. In DNA form, the CDR3 reads TGTGCCATCAGTGTTGGACAGGCCTACGAGCAGTACTTC.

The chain is built from TRBV7-9 and TRBJ2-3; D remains ambiguous. V dropped 7 bases and J dropped 2 bases, with 16 bases sitting between them. Germline lookup yields CDR1 SEHNR and CDR2 FQNEAQ (reference sequence). The CDR3 runs to 15 residues. The CDR3 sequence: CASIPTGANTDTQYF. The CDR3 DNA follows: TGTGCCAGCATCCCCACGGGCGCGAACACAGATACGCAGTATTTT.

V gene TRBV7-9 combines with J gene TRBJ1-2, with 8 bases lining up with TRBD1. V was clipped by 1 base and J by 3 bases; unmatched bases: 4. CDR1 SEHNR and CDR2 FQNEAQ come from the germline V gene (reference sequence). The CDR3 length is 15 residues. The CDR3 sequence is CASSLEGQGDYGYTF. The DNA for the CDR3 is TGTGCCAGCAGCTTAGAAGGACAGGGAGACTATGGCTACACCTTC.

This sequence joins TRBV5-1 and TRBJ2-1, with 10 bases identical to TRBD1. The germline gives CDR1 SGHRS, CDR2 YFSETQ. The CDR3 is 16 amino acids. V lost 4 bases to trimming and J lost 8 bases; unmatched junction nucleotides: 12. In DNA form, the CDR3 reads TGCGCCAGCAGCCTTAAAGACAGGGGGCTTAGGGATGAGCAGTTCTTC. It is translated as CASSLKDRGLRDEQFF.

V is TRBV4-1 and J is TRBJ2-7; TRBD1 matches at 12 bases. The J segment lost 4 bases and the V segment lost 2 bases, leaving 3 bases of the junction unmatched. The CDR3 totals 15 residues. Germline assignment: CDR1 MGHRA and CDR2 YSYEKL. The CDR3: CASSQQGQGAYEQYF. CDR3 coding DNA: TGCGCCAGCAGCCAACAGGGACAGGGGGCGTACGAGCAGTACTTC.

This clone appeared once. Other DNA sequences in this specimen translate into the identical CDR3. This sequence joins TRBV28 and TRBJ2-1; 12 bases are shared with TRBD2. Germline CDR1 is MDHEN and CDR2 is SYDVKM. The V and J ends lost 5 bases and 4 bases, in that order; junction bases with no gene match: 3. The CDR3 is 15 amino acids. CDR3 amino acids: CASSPGLAGYNEQFF. As DNA, the CDR3 is TGTGCCAGCAGTCCGGGACTAGCGGGTTACAATGAGCAGTTCTTC.

The J gene is TRBJ1-4, the V gene TRBV6-5; D not resolved. The CDR3 runs 14 residues. V dropped 2 bases and J dropped 4 bases, with 8 bases sitting between them. Germline lookup yields CDR1 MNHEY and CDR2 SVGAGI. Here the CDR3 reads CASSYASDNEKLFF. Written as DNA, the CDR3 is TGTGCCAGCAGTTACGCATCGGATAATGAAAAACTGTTTTTT.

The chain joins TRBV21-1 to TRBJ2-7; no check of the table's D call, TRBD2, against the DNA was made. TRBV21-1 is assigned pseudogene status. This CDR3 is built from 15 residues. As DNA, the CDR3 is TGTGCCATACGAACCGGGCCAATAAGGACTTTGGAGCAGTACTTC. Translated: CAIRTGPIRTLEQYF.

This clone was counted once. The chain recombines TRBV28 with TRBJ1-5, with D possibly being TRBD1 (5 bases). V was cut by 8 bases and J by 4 bases, with 24 bases left in between. CDR3 length: 17 residues. The germline CDR1 and CDR2 sequences are MDHEN and SYDVKM. CDR3 nucleotide sequence: TGTGCCAGCCATAAGGGCTTGGGGGGGTCTATTAATCAGCCCCAGCATTTT. Its translation: CASHKGLGGSINQPQHF. Supplemented by reference TRBV28 and TRBJ1-5, the full variable domain reads DVKVTQSSRYLVKRTGEKVFLECVQDMDHENMFWYRQDPGLGLRLIYFSYDVKMKEKGDIPEGYSVSREKKERFSLILESASTNQTSMYLCASHKGLGGSINQPQHFGDGTRLSIL.

The sample holds one count of this clone. V usage is TRBV28 and J usage is TRBJ1-4, with 9 bases matching TRBD1. V shed 4 bases, J shed 7 bases, and the junction held 7 bases outside the gene matches. The CDR3 is 15 amino acids. CDR1 MDHEN and CDR2 SYDVKM come from the germline V gene. CDR3 sequence: CASSWTGAWGEKLFF. DNA of the CDR3: TGTGCCAGCAGTTGGACAGGGGCTTGGGGTGAAAAACTGTTTTTT.

This clone was observed once. The chain employs TRBV28 and TRBJ2-3; 8 nucleotides match TRBD2. The CDR3 extends over 16 amino acids. V gave up 5 bases and J gave up 5 bases; unmatched junction bases: 12. The germline gives CDR1 MDHEN, CDR2 SYDVKM. Here the CDR3 DNA reads TGTGCCAGCAGTCCTGATACTAGCGGATATCGAGATACGCAGTATTTT. It is translated as CASSPDTSGYRDTQYF.